A selection of T cell receptor beta chains follows, all from one sample in a study of shared clonotypes between healthy human individuals. TCRdb's table, derived via immunoSEQ multiplex PCR, lists solely in-frame clones and lacks some. Seen here are some 490,000 clones, about 72% observed once, and the top ten hold 12%. The sample consisted of PBMCs. The receptor source for this set is a woman aged 35 to 49 in good health. Some clones in this sample may be carry-over from other donors' samples. Each CDR3 is given with its conserved first and last residue. D genes are given only for firm matches. Clone size is shown for a subset of rows, as once, few, many or a class of expanded clone.

V gene,J gene,D gene,clone size,CDR3 protein,CDR3 DNA
TRBV15,TRBJ2-3,.,.,CATSRDRQSDTQYF,TGTGCCACCAGCAGAGATAGACAGTCAGATACGCAGTATTTT
TRBV11-1,TRBJ1-1,.,.,CASYRDTEAFF,TGTGCCAGTTACAGGGACACTGAAGCTTTCTTT
TRBV28,TRBJ2-7,TRBD1,.,CASSFGTGPYEQYF,TGTGCCAGCAGTTTCGGGACAGGGCCCTACGAGCAGTACTTC
TRBV28,TRBJ2-1,.,.,CASSSRTINEQFF,TGTGCCAGCAGTTCCAGGACTATCAATGAGCAGTTCTTC
TRBV6-1,TRBJ1-1,TRBD1,.,CASLDARTGNTEAFF,TGTGCCAGTCTTGACGCCAGGACAGGGAACACTGAAGCTTTCTTT
TRBV28,TRBJ2-5,.,once,CASSPPQGPETQYF,TGTGCCAGCAGTCCCCCACAGGGTCCGGAGACCCAGTACTTC
TRBV6-4,TRBJ1-5,.,.,CASSQGTGLGQPQHF,TGTGCCAGCAGCCAGGGCACAGGGTTGGGACAGCCCCAGCATTTT
TRBV7-9,TRBJ2-7,TRBD1,.,CASSYSGTGDGYEQYF,TGTGCCAGCAGCTACTCCGGGACAGGGGATGGATACGAGCAGTACTTC
TRBV28,TRBJ1-4,.,.,CASSFIGTNEKLFF,TGTGCCAGCAGTTTCATTGGAACTAATGAAAAACTGTTTTTT
TRBV18,TRBJ2-7,.,.,CASSPYNDYEQYF,TGTGCCAGCTCACCATATAATGATTACGAGCAGTACTTC
TRBV28,TRBJ1-5,.,.,CASSLWSGQPQHF,TGTGCCAGCAGTTTATGGTCCGGTCAGCCCCAGCATTTT
TRBV7-2,TRBJ1-1,TRBD1,.,CASSPQGRGTAEAFF,TGTGCCAGCAGCCCGCAGGGCAGGGGGACCGCTGAAGCTTTCTTT
TRBV29-1,TRBJ2-3,.,.,CSVPRGVTDTQYF,TGCAGCGTTCCACGAGGGGTGACAGATACGCAGTATTTT
TRBV21-1,TRBJ2-1,.,.,CASSKSGIYNEQFF,TGTGCCAGCAGCAAAAGCGGGATCTACAATGAGCAGTTCTTC
TRBV13,TRBJ2-3,.,once,CASSARRIPPTQYF,TGTGCCAGCAGCGCCCGTCGAATCCCCCCCACGCAGTATTTT
TRBV28,TRBJ1-2,.,.,CASSPIGTYGYTF,TGTGCCAGCAGTCCAATTGGGACCTATGGCTACACCTTC
TRBV10-2,TRBJ1-1,TRBD1,once,CASSARGLGLGRQTRLAEAFF,TGCGCCAGCAGTGCCAGGGGGTTAGGGCTTGGGCGCCAGACCCGACTGGCTGAAGCTTTCTTT
TRBV27,TRBJ2-7,TRBD1,once,CASHRQGTDEQYF,TGTGCCAGCCATAGACAGGGTACCGACGAGCAGTACTTC
TRBV5-5,TRBJ2-7,TRBD2,few,CASSRTEGLVYEQYF,TGTGCCAGCAGTCGTACAGAGGGACTAGTCTACGAGCAGTACTTC
TRBV10-3,TRBJ2-5,.,.,CATTSGWEQYF,TGTGCCACCACAAGCGGGTGGGAGCAGTACTTC
TRBV6-6,TRBJ2-7,TRBD1,.,CASSYSTGQGYEQYF,TGTGCCAGCAGTTACTCGACGGGACAGGGGTACGAGCAGTACTTC
TRBV19,TRBJ1-4,.,.,CASSPTAANEKLFF,TGTGCCAGTAGCCCGACAGCGGCGAATGAAAAACTGTTTTTT
TRBV10-3,TRBJ2-3,.,.,CAIAGAGTQYF,TGTGCCATTGCTGGGGCGGGTACGCAGTATTTT
TRBV30,TRBJ1-5,TRBD1,once,CAWTGGSNQPQHF,TGTGCCTGGACAGGGGGTAGCAATCAGCCCCAGCATTTT
TRBV29-1,TRBJ1-1,.,.,CSVKGGANTEAFF,TGCAGCGTTAAAGGGGGAGCGAACACTGAAGCTTTCTTT